This T cell receptor (beta chain) was found in a study of Siglec-9 on CD8 T cells in melanoma. General study results and limits: In melanoma tumors, a Siglec-9-marked effector memory CD8+ subset reportedly appeared to accumulate.

Comment on this clone: What it binds is not known.

Clones were read by immunoSEQ multiplex PCR, and TCRdb kept only the in-frame ones, dropping some. This table holds about 1,400 clones, around three fifths found once. Germline V gene sequence: CDR1 SGHRS, CDR2 YFSETQ. The CDR3 extends over 15 amino acids. V was clipped by 3 bases and J by 1 base, with 12 bases between them. The V call is TRBV5-1, the J call TRBJ2-3; possibly TRBD2 for D (5 bases). This TCR came from a human donor in good health. What was sequenced was Siglec-9+ CD8+ T cells sorted from blood. CDR3 protein: CASSSSSYGTDTQYF. Written as DNA, the CDR3 is TGCGCCAGCAGCTCGTCTAGCTACGGCACAGATACGCAGTATTTT.